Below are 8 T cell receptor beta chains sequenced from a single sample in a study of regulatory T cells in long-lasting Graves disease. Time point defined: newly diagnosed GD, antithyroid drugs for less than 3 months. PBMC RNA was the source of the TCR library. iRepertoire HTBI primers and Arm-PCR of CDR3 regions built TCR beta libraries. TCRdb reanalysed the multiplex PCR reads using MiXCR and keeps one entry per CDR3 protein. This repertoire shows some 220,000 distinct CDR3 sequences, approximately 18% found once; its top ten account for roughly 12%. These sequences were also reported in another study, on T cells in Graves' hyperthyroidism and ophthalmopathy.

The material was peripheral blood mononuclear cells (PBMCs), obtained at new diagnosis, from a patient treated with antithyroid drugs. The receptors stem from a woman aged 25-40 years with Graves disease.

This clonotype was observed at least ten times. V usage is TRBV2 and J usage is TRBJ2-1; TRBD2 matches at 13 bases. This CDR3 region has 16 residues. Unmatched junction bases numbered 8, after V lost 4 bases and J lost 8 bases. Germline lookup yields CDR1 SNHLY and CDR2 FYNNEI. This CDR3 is CASSGPTSGGADEQFF. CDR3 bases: TGTGCCAGCAGTGGCCCAACTAGCGGGGGGGCGGATGAGCAGTTCTTC. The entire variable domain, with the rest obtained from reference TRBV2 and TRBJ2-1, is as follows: EPEVTQTPSHQVTQMGQEVILRCVPISNHLYFYWYRQILGQKVEFLVSFYNNEISEKSEIFDDQFSVERPDGSNFTLKIRSTKLEDSAMYFCASSGPTSGGADEQFFGPGTRLTVL.

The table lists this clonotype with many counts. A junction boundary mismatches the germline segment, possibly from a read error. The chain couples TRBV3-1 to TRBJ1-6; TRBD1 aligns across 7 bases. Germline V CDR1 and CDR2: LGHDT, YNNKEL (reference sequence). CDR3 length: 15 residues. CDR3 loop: CASSQQGSPNPPLHF. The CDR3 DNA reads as TGTGCCAGCAGTCAACAGGGGAGTCCTAATCCACCCCTCCACTTT.

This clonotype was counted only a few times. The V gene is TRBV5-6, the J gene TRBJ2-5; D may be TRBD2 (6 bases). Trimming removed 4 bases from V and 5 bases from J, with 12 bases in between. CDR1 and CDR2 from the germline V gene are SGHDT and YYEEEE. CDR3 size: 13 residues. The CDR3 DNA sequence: TGTGCCAGCAGCGTCGGGGGAGGTGAGACCCAGTACTTC. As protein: CASSVGGGETQYF. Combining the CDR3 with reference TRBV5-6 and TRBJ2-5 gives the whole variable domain DAGVTQSPTHLIKTRGQQVTLRCSPKSGHDTVSWYQQALGQGPQFIFQYYEEEERQRGNFPDRFSGHQFPNYSSELNVNALLLGDSALYLCASSVGGGETQYFGPGTRLLVL.

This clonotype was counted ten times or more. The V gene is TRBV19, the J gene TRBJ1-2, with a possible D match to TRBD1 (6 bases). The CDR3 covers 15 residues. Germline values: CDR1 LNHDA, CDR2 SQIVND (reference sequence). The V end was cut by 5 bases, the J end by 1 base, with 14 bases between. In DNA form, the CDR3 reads TGTGCCAGTAGTTCCTGGACAGCACTTAACTATGGCTACACCTTC. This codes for CASSSWTALNYGYTF.

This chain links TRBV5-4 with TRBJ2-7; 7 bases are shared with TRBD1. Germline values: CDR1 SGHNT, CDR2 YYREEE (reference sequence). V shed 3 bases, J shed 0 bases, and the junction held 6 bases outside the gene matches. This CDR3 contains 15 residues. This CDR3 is CASSSPGQSSYEQYF. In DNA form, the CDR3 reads TGTGCCAGCAGCTCACCGGGACAGAGCTCCTACGAGCAGTACTTC.

CDR3 nucleotides: TGTGCCAGCAGTGTGCAGGGAACCAGCACAGATACGCAGTATTTT. It encodes CASSVQGTSTDTQYF. J is TRBJ2-3 and V is TRBV2; weak D call: TRBD1 (5 bases). Trimming removed 4 bases from V and 0 bases from J, with 11 bases in between. The CDR3 contains 15 residues. Germline CDR1 SNHLY, CDR2 FYNNEI.

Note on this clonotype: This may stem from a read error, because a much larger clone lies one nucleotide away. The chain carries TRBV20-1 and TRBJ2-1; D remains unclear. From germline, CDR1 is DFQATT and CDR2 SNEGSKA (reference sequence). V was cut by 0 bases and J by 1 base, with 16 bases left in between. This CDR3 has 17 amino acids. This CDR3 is CSARDRRYPNSYNEQFF. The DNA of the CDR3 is TGCAGTGCTAGAGATCGGAGATATCCTAATTCCTACAATGAGCAGTTCTTC.

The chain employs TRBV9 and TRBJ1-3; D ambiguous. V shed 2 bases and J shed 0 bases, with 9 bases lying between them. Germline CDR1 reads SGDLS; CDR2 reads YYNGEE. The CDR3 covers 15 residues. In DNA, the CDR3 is TGTGCCAGCAGCGTTTTCGGATTCTCTGGAAACACCATATATTTT. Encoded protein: CASSVFGFSGNTIYF.